One T cell receptor beta chain is described in this entry. Its specificity is unknown. The sample comes from a study of lymphopenia after photon versus proton radiotherapy. Study results and caveats: Survival link was tested only in deceased patients; proton benefit remains a possibility. Oligoclonal CD8+ Temra expansion after nadir drove photon patients' diversity drop. Proton therapy kept repertoires fairly stable, unlike photons, which gained effector/memory cells.

Repertoires were generated with immunoSEQ multiplex PCR, while TCRdb's copy carries only in-frame clones and drops some. The sample carries some 33,000 clones, roughly nine tenths recorded once. Trimming removed 4 bases from V and 4 bases from J, with 11 bases in between. Germline values: CDR1 SGDLS, CDR2 YYNGEE. The CDR3 covers 14 residues. V gene TRBV9 combines with J gene TRBJ1-4; possible D gene TRBD1, 5 bases. The specimen was peripheral blood, collected from a patient treated with photon-based radiotherapy. The receptor was isolated from a woman between 45 and 60 years old with pancreatic cancer. The CDR3 spells CASSPMGRNEKLFF. The CDR3 bases are TGTGCCAGCAGCCCAATGGGGCGTAATGAAAAACTGTTTTTT.